The 10 T cell receptor beta chains presented below share a single source sample, sequenced in a study of blood T cell repertoires in COVID-19. The protocol was immunoSEQ multiplex PCR, while the TCRdb copy is restricted to in-frame clones and leaves out a portion. The sample has around 130,000 clones, roughly 80% seen once; the top ten hold 16%. Sequenced input: peripheral blood. These receptors all come from a man over 45 with acute or convalescent COVID-19.

The chain is built from TRBV9 and TRBJ2-2; 7 bases align to TRBD1. This CDR3 comprises 15 residues. After removal of 4 bases from V and 3 bases from J, the junction contained 6 bases not matched to a gene. Germline assignment: CDR1 SGDLS and CDR2 YYNGEE. The CDR3 DNA reads TGTGCCAGCAGCCCCCGACAGGGACACACCGGGGAGCTGTTTTTT. Translating gives CASSPRQGHTGELFF.

In this sample, this clone turned up a few times. The genes are TRBV9 and TRBJ1-1; D is unresolved. Trimming removed 3 bases from V and 4 bases from J, with 16 bases in between. Germline CDR1 is SGDLS and CDR2 is YYNGEE. This CDR3 has 15 amino acids. In nucleotides, the CDR3 is TGTGCCAGCAGCGCCCGAGTCGAGGAAGCCACTGAAGCTTTCTTT. It is translated as CASSARVEEATEAFF.

V usage is TRBV30 and J usage is TRBJ1-6, with a weak D call TRBD1 (5 bases). The germline V and J ends were trimmed by 3 bases and 10 bases, with 10 bases remaining between them. Germline CDR1 reads GTSNPN; CDR2 reads SVGIG (reference sequence). This CDR3 comprises 12 residues. CDR3 sequence: CAWRYQGSPLHF. CDR3 in DNA: TGTGCCTGGAGGTATCAGGGATCACCCCTCCACTTT.

This clone came up once. The chain is built from TRBV4-1 and TRBJ1-1, with TRBD1 as a possible D gene (5 bases). Trimming pared 4 bases from V and 1 base from J, leaving 19 bases between. Per germline, CDR1 MGHRA and CDR2 YSYEKL. This CDR3 is built from 17 residues. The CDR3, as DNA: TGCGCCAGCAGCCGTGGCACAGGTCCTTTTTGGAACACTGAAGCTTTCTTT. It specifies CASSRGTGPFWNTEAFF.

The chain has TRBV5-4 and TRBJ2-2, with D unresolved. Trimming took 2 bases from V and 8 from J, leaving 7 bases between them. This CDR3 has 12 residues. Germline lookup yields CDR1 SGHNT and CDR2 YYREEE (reference sequence). CDR3 amino acids: CASSLARGELFF. The DNA of the CDR3 is TGTGCCAGCAGCTTAGCACGGGGGGAGCTGTTTTTT.

This clone was observed a single time. The rearrangement uses TRBV28 and TRBJ1-1, with no clear D. The V end was cut by 6 bases, the J end by 1 base, with 6 bases between. Per germline, CDR1 MDHEN and CDR2 SYDVKM. The length of the CDR3 is 12 residues. CDR3 DNA: TGTGCCAGCAGACTAGGGAACACTGAAGCTTTCTTT. It codes for CASRLGNTEAFF.

The genes are TRBV19 and TRBJ1-5, with 7 nucleotides matching TRBD1. The length of the CDR3 is 13 residues. CDR1 and CDR2 from the germline V gene are LNHDA and SQIVND (reference sequence). J was trimmed by 9 bases and V by 6 bases; bases with no gene match: 8. This CDR3 reads CASRPTGPGPQHF. CDR3 coding DNA: TGTGCCAGTAGGCCGACAGGGCCCGGGCCCCAGCATTTT.

V usage is TRBV9 and J usage is TRBJ2-3; a possible D gene is TRBD2 (6 bases). V was trimmed by 6 bases and J by 4 bases, leaving 9 bases between them. This CDR3 is 12 amino acids long. Germline CDR1 SGDLS, CDR2 YYNGEE. This chain's CDR3 is CASMGGSDTQYF. The CDR3 nucleotides read TGTGCCAGCATGGGGGGATCAGATACGCAGTATTTT.

CDR3 amino acids: CASGAWEDTEAFF. The CDR3 nucleotides are TGTGCCAGTGGCGCGTGGGAGGACACTGAAGCTTTCTTT. This chain connects TRBV2 to TRBJ1-1; no firm D call. Trimming took 9 bases from V and 3 from J, leaving 14 bases between them. Per the germline V gene, CDR1 is SNHLY and CDR2 is FYNNEI. The CDR3 sequence is 13 residues long.

The V and J genes are TRBV13 and TRBJ2-7, with 8 bases fitting TRBD2. There are 16 residues in the CDR3. Per the germline V gene, CDR1 is PRHDT and CDR2 is FYEKMQ (reference sequence). V dropped 5 bases and J dropped 3; count of bases not matched to a gene: 12. DNA of the CDR3: TGTGCCAGCAGCCCCCCCATTAGCGGGGTTTTCTACGAGCAGTACTTC. Its protein is CASSPPISGVFYEQYF.